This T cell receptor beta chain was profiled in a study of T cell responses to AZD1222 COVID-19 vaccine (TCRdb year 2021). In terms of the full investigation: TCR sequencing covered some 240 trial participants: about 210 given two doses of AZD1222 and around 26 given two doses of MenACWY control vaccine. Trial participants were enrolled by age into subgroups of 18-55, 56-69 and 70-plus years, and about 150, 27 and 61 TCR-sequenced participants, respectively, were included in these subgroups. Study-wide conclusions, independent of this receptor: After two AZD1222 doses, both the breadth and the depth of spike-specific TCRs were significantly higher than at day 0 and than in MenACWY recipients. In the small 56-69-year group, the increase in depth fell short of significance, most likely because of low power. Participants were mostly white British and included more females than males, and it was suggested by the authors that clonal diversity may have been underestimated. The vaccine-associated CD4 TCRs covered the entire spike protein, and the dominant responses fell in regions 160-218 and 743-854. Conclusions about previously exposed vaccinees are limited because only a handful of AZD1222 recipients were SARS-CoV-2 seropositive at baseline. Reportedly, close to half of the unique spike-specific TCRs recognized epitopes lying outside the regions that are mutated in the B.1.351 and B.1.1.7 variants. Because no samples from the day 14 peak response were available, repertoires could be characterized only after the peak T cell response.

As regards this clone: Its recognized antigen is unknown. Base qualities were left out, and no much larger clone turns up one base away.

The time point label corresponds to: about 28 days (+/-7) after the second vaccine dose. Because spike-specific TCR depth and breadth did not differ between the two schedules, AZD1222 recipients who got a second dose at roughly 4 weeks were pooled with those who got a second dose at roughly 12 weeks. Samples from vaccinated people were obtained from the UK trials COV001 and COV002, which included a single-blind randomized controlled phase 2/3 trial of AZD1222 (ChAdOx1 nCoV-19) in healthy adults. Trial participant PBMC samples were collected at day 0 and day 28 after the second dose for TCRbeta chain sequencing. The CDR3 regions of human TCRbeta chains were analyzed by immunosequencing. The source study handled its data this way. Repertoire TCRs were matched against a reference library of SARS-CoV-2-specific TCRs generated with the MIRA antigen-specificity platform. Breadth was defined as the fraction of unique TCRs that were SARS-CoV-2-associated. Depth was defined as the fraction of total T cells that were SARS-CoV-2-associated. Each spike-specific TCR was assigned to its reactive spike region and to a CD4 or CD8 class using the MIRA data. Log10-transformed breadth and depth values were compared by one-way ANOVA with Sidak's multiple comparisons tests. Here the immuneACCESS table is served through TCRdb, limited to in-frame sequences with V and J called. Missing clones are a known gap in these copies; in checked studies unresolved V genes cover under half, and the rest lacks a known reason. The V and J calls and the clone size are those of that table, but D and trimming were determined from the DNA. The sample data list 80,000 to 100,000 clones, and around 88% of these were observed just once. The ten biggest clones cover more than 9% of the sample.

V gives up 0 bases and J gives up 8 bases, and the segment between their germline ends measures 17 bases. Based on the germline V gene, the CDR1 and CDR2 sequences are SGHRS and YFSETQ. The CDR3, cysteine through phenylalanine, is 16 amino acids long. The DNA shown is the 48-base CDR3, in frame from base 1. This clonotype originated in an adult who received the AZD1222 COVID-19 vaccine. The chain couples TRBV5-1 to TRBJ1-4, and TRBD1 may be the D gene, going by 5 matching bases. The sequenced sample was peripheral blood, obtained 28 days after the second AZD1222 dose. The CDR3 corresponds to CASSLEFRGFGEKLFF. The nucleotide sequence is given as TGCGCCAGCAGCTTGGAGTTTCGGGGGTTCGGGGAAAAACTGTTTTTT.